The next 12 T cell receptor beta chains were all read from a single sample in a study of cytomegalovirus exposure and HLA in healthy donors. This PCR relied on a set of 60 Vbeta primers and 13 Jbeta primers. Assay used: immunoSEQ multiplex PCR; TCRdb lists only in-frame clones, some missing. The table records about 210,000 clones, roughly 85% of them present only once. Sequences were obtained from PBMCs. The receptors shown here come from a girl aged 2 to 10 in good health and CMV-seronegative.

In this sample, this clone turned up a few times. V gene TRBV30 combines with J gene TRBJ2-5; 9 bases line up with TRBD1. CDR3 length equals 14 residues. The V gene end was trimmed by 2 bases and the J gene end by 4 bases; junction bases not matched to a gene: 5. Germline V gene lookup returns CDR1 GTSNPN and CDR2 SVGIG (reference sequence). In DNA, the CDR3 is TGTGCCTGGAGTCGGGACAGGGTAGGAGAGACCCAGTACTTC. Protein sequence: CAWSRDRVGETQYF.

V and J are TRBV7-9 and TRBJ1-2; D remains ambiguous. Germline V gene lookup returns CDR1 SEHNR and CDR2 FQNEAQ (reference sequence). The CDR3 is 12 amino acids. The V end was cut by 4 bases, the J end by 6 bases, with 9 bases between. Written as DNA, the CDR3 is TGTGCCAGCAGCTACGGGAGAGATGGCTACACCTTC. It is translated as CASSYGRDGYTF. The whole variable domain, remainder taken from reference TRBV7-9 and TRBJ1-2, is DTGVSQNPRHKITKRGQNVTFRCDPISEHNRLYWYRQTLGQGPEFLTYFQNEAQLEKSRLLSDRFSAERPKGSFSTLEIQRTEQGDSAMYLCASSYGRDGYTFGSGTRLTVV.

This chain links TRBV30 with TRBJ2-3, with D unclear. CDR1 GTSNPN and CDR2 SVGIG come from the germline V gene (reference sequence). With 3 bases removed from V and 3 bases from J, the gap between germline ends came to 10 bases. The CDR3 covers 13 residues. Here the CDR3 reads CAWRVSGTDTQYF. CDR3 nucleotides: TGTGCCTGGAGGGTCTCCGGGACAGATACGCAGTATTTT.

V and J are TRBV27 and TRBJ1-5; TRBD1 agrees at 7 bases. The CDR3 totals 16 residues. Germline trimming cut 5 bases from V and 7 bases from J; bases unmatched to any gene: 14. CDR1 is MNHEY, CDR2 SMNVEV, per germline (reference sequence). The CDR3 nucleotides are TGTGCCAGCAGTCCCACAAGACAGGGAGGTGGACAGCCCCAGCATTTT. As protein: CASSPTRQGGGQPQHF.

Only one count was recorded for this clone. The J gene is TRBJ2-7, the V gene TRBV7-9; a weak D match, TRBD2 (6 bases). V was clipped by 8 bases and J by 2 bases, with 22 bases between them. Germline V gene data show CDR1 as SEHNR and CDR2 as FQNEAQ (reference sequence). CDR3 length equals 16 residues. CDR3 nucleotides: TGTGCCAGCGGATTCCGGCGGGGAAAAGAGACCTACGAGCAGTACTTC. Translating gives CASGFRRGKETYEQYF.

J is TRBJ2-7 and V is TRBV19, with D possibly matching TRBD2 (5 bases). Trimming left V 4 bases short and J 6 bases short, with 10 bases between. There are 12 residues in the CDR3. Germline CDR1 reads LNHDA; CDR2 reads SQIVND (reference sequence). The CDR3 loop reads CASSKTGGEQYF. The CDR3 DNA follows: TGTGCCAGTAGTAAGACCGGAGGCGAGCAGTACTTC.

The chain employs TRBV11-2 and TRBJ1-5; D remains unclear. The germline CDR1 and CDR2 sequences are SGHAT and FQNNGV. Trimming removed 5 bases from V and 4 bases from J, with 9 bases in between. The CDR3 loop spans 13 amino acids. The DNA for the CDR3 is TGTGCCAGCAGCGGCCTCGGGAATCAGCCCCAGCATTTT. Translated, it gives CASSGLGNQPQHF. Full variable domain (outside the CDR3, taken from reference TRBV11-2 and TRBJ1-5): EAGVAQSPRYKIIEKRQSVAFWCNPISGHATLYWYQQILGQGPKLLIQFQNNGVVDDSQLPKDRFSAERLKGVDSTLKIQPAKLEDSAVYLCASSGLGNQPQHFGDGTRLSIL.

The chain is built from TRBV10-3 and TRBJ2-4, with 7 bases matching TRBD1. This CDR3 has 19 amino acids. J gave up 0 bases and V 0 bases, and 11 bases lay outside the gene matches. Per the germline V gene, CDR1 is ENHRY and CDR2 is SYGVKD. The CDR3 here is CAISESLWDSVLAKNIQYF. Written as DNA, the CDR3 is TGTGCCATCAGTGAGTCATTATGGGACAGCGTCTTAGCCAAAAACATTCAGTACTTC.

This rearrangement joins TRBV5-3 to TRBJ1-3, with D perhaps TRBD1 (5 bases). TRBV5-3 has ORF status, its function being uncertain. This CDR3 has 16 amino acids. The V gene lost 4 bases and the J gene lost 11 bases, with 25 bases spanning the gap. As DNA, the CDR3 is TGTGCCAGAAGCACCACCGGGAGACAGCCGGAATGCTCCATATATTTT. It specifies CARSTTGRQPECSIYF.

This clone was seen just once. This chain uses TRBV4-2 with TRBJ2-5, with D hard to call. This CDR3 is 13 amino acids long. Per the germline V gene, CDR1 is LGHNA and CDR2 is YNFKEQ. Trimming pared 3 bases from V and 5 bases from J, leaving 10 bases between. The CDR3 loop is CASSQATGETQYF. The CDR3 DNA reads TGTGCCAGCAGCCAGGCCACCGGGGAGACCCAGTACTTC.

The chain is built from TRBV30 and TRBJ2-7; D is uncertain. Between the trimmed V and J ends, which lost 4 bases and 0 bases, there was a span of 7 bases. The length of the CDR3 is 12 residues. Germline V lookup: CDR1 GTSNPN, CDR2 SVGIG (reference sequence). The CDR3 nucleotides are TGTGCCTGGATATCCGTCTCCTACGAGCAGTACTTC. Its translation is CAWISVSYEQYF.

The genes are TRBV30 and TRBJ2-1; 7 bases map to TRBD2. The CDR3 has 12 residues. V lost 1 base to trimming and J lost 9 bases; unmatched junction nucleotides: 3. The V gene's germline CDR1 is GTSNPN and CDR2 SVGIG (reference sequence). Here the CDR3 DNA reads TGTGCCTGGAGTGCCCCGGGGGGTGAGCAGTTCTTC. This gives the protein CAWSAPGGEQFF.